This T cell receptor (beta chain) was sequenced during a study of siplizumab effects on memory and regulatory T cells. On this clone itself: The target antigen is unknown.

Assay: immunoSEQ multiplex PCR; the TCRdb copy retains only in-frame clones and omits some. Of roughly 100,000 clones in the sample, approximately 93% are singletons; the top ten hold approximately 0.6%. CDR3 length: 15 residues. Germline V gene sequence: CDR1 SEHNR, CDR2 FQNEAQ (reference sequence). Trimming shortened V by 6 bases and J by 4 bases, and 18 bases separated the two germline ends. Study-wide results and limits: The apparent diversity of naive T cells exceeded that of memory cells, and naive T cells seemed to make a major contribution to the alloresponse. Only a minority of proliferating CD4+ or CD8+ clones had an assignable naive or memory phenotype, with roughly 75-96% lacking one. Suppressive capability of dividing Tregs from siplizumab cultures went unverified.

Specimen: Tregs sorted from blood. The sequence derives from a human donor in good health. The genes are TRBV7-9 and TRBJ1-2; D remains unclear. The CDR3 sequence is CASSPSRGLIYGYTF. DNA for the CDR3: TGTGCCAGCAGTCCTTCCCGAGGACTAATCTATGGCTACACCTTC.